Below, 23 T cell receptor beta chains from the same sample are listed, as sequenced in a study of blood T cell repertoires in COVID-19. Using immunoSEQ multiplex PCR, the repertoire was profiled, and TCRdb retains in-frame clones only, with some absent. Among 43,000 or so clones listed, around 80% were seen once. Source material: peripheral blood. The receptors derive from a woman older than 75 with acute or convalescent COVID-19.

The chain uses TRBV6-5 and TRBJ1-5; 8 nucleotides line up with TRBD1. The CDR3 is made up of 14 amino acids. Unmatched junction bases numbered 9, after V lost 8 bases and J lost 6 bases. Germline assignment: CDR1 MNHEY and CDR2 SVGAGI. As DNA, the CDR3 is TGTGCCAGCGGAACGGACAGGGTCAGTCAGCCCCAGCATTTT. Protein product: CASGTDRVSQPQHF.

This clone was counted ten times or more. V and J are TRBV5-1 and TRBJ2-3; D call uncertain. Trimming pared 0 bases from V and 0 bases from J, leaving 11 bases between. CDR3 length: 16 amino acids. Germline V gene data show CDR1 as SGHRS and CDR2 as YFSETQ. This CDR3 is CASSLALVGSTDTQYF. CDR3 in DNA: TGCGCCAGCAGCTTGGCCCTAGTTGGAAGCACAGATACGCAGTATTTT.

The chain links TRBV18 to TRBJ1-2, with D perhaps matching TRBD1 (6 bases). Germline CDR1 and CDR2: KGHSH and LQKENI. The CDR3 covers 15 residues. V lost 2 bases, J lost 8 bases, and 18 bases lay in between. CDR3 loop: CASSPMGTAGGGYTF. In DNA, the CDR3 is TGTGCCAGCTCACCAATGGGGACGGCGGGGGGCGGCTACACCTTC. The full variable domain, completed using reference TRBV18 and TRBJ1-2, is NAGVMQNPRHLVRRRGQEARLRCSPMKGHSHVYWYRQLPEEGLKFMVYLQKENIIDESGMPKERFSAEFPKEGPSILRIQQVVRGDSAAYFCASSPMGTAGGGYTFGSGTRLTVV.

This sequence joins TRBV5-1 and TRBJ2-5; 9 bases map to TRBD2. V dropped 4 bases and J dropped 2; count of bases not matched to a gene: 9. In germline, CDR1 is SGHRS, CDR2 YFSETQ. This CDR3 has 16 amino acids. In DNA form, the CDR3 reads TGCGCCAGCAGCGCTAGCGGGACGCTCGGGCAAGAGACCCAGTACTTC. Its protein is CASSASGTLGQETQYF. Looking up the rest from reference TRBV5-1 and TRBJ2-5 gives the full variable domain: KAGVTQTPRYLIKTRGQQVTLSCSPISGHRSVSWYQQTPGQGLQFLFEYFSETQRNKGNFPGRFSGRQFSNSRSEMNVSTLELGDSALYLCASSASGTLGQETQYFGPGTRLLVL.

This clone was seen only a few times. The gene calls are TRBV7-8 and TRBJ1-4, with 10 bases matching TRBD1. V lost 4 bases to trimming and J lost 8 bases; unmatched junction nucleotides: 7. Germline V gene lookup returns CDR1 SGHVS and CDR2 FQNEAQ. The CDR3 covers 15 residues. In nucleotides, the CDR3 is TGTGCCAGCAGCTCCTCGGGACAGGGGCGGGAAAAACTGTTTTTT. As protein: CASSSSGQGREKLFF.

The J gene is TRBJ1-1, the V gene TRBV5-6; 10 positions match TRBD1. J gave up 6 bases and V 1 base, and 12 bases lay outside the gene matches. The CDR3 runs to 17 residues. From germline, CDR1 is SGHDT and CDR2 YYEEEE. The CDR3: CASSLIGQGGSRAEAFF. The CDR3 region has the DNA TGTGCCAGCAGCTTGATTGGACAGGGGGGGAGTAGAGCTGAAGCTTTCTTT. Complete variable domain (other parts from reference TRBV5-6 and TRBJ1-1): DAGVTQSPTHLIKTRGQQVTLRCSPKSGHDTVSWYQQALGQGPQFIFQYYEEEERQRGNFPDRFSGHQFPNYSSELNVNALLLGDSALYLCASSLIGQGGSRAEAFFGQGTRLTVV.

The rearrangement links TRBV7-8 to TRBJ2-4; tentatively, D is TRBD1 (6 bases). V was clipped by 4 bases and J by 0 bases, with 16 bases between them. The CDR3 has 17 residues. In germline, CDR1 is SGHVS, CDR2 FQNEAQ. CDR3 sequence (DNA): TGTGCCAGCAGCTCCTCCGCGACAGGACTAGCCAAAAACATTCAGTACTTC. It specifies CASSSSATGLAKNIQYF.

The chain recombines TRBV19 with TRBJ2-2; D possibly corresponds to TRBD1 (6 bases). This CDR3 has 15 amino acids. Germline lookup yields CDR1 LNHDA and CDR2 SQIVND (reference sequence). V gave up 7 bases and J gave up 1 base, with 13 bases separating them. The CDR3 bases are TGTGCCAGTAACGGTGGACAGATGAACACCGGGGAGCTGTTTTTT. Amino acids: CASNGGQMNTGELFF.

The rearrangement uses TRBV19 and TRBJ1-4; D is uncertain. The CDR3 length is 17 residues. The V gene lost 1 base and the J gene lost 8 bases, with 20 bases spanning the gap. Germline CDR1 reads LNHDA; CDR2 reads SQIVND (reference sequence). The CDR3 DNA reads as TGTGCCAGTAGTATAGGCCCCCCGGGGAGTCGGTACGAAAAACTGTTTTTT. As protein: CASSIGPPGSRYEKLFF.

This chain connects TRBV18 to TRBJ1-5; a possible D gene is TRBD1 (6 bases). V lost 6 bases, J lost 4 bases, and 19 bases lay in between. This CDR3 comprises 16 residues. Germline CDR1 reads KGHSH; CDR2 reads LQKENI. CDR3 region: CASSPGGGASNQPQHF. CDR3 coding DNA: TGTGCCAGCTCTCCAGGTGGGGGGGCGAGTAATCAGCCCCAGCATTTT.

About this clone: Without the conserved terminal phenylalanine or tryptophan, this CDR3 likely stems from a read error. No DNA is shown, since the ends of the CDR3 on it are uncertain; the CDR3 is the one TCRdb lists. The V and J genes are TRBV7-9 and TRBJ2-7; whether TRBD1, the table's D call, matches the DNA was not checked. Germline CDR1 SEHNR, CDR2 FQNEAQ (reference sequence). The CDR3 region is 12 residues in length, termini included. CDR3 sequence reads: CASSLRQAVWVS.

This clone was recorded only once. The genes are TRBV3-1 (or the pseudogene TRBV3-2) and TRBJ2-2, with TRBD1 identical over 7 bases. Unmatched junction bases numbered 4, after V lost 2 bases and J lost 7 bases. The CDR3 length is 14 residues. In germline, CDR1 is LGHDT, CDR2 YNNKEL (reference sequence). The CDR3 sequence is CASSQPDRDGELFF. The DNA for the CDR3 is TGTGCCAGCAGCCAACCCGACAGGGACGGGGAGCTGTTTTTT.

V gene TRBV27 combines with J gene TRBJ1-2, with D maybe TRBD1 (5 bases). The CDR3 is 15 residues long. Trimming pared 6 bases from V and 4 bases from J, leaving 18 bases between. Germline values: CDR1 MNHEY, CDR2 SMNVEV (reference sequence). The CDR3 spells CASSKGIQEFYGYTF. CDR3 nucleotide sequence: TGTGCCAGCAGCAAGGGAATACAGGAGTTCTATGGCTACACCTTC.

The rearrangement joins TRBV2 to TRBJ1-2; D unclear. This CDR3 is 16 amino acids long. CDR1 and CDR2 from the germline V gene are SNHLY and FYNNEI. With 6 bases removed from V and 2 bases from J, the gap between germline ends came to 19 bases. CDR3 bases: TGTGCCAGCAGGATTCTGGGCGGGTTACTAAACTATGGCTACACCTTC. It is translated as CASRILGGLLNYGYTF.

As concerns this clone: The junction departs from the called germline gene at one end, perhaps through a read error. The chain is built from TRBV7-7 and TRBJ2-5, with D tentatively TRBD2 (5 bases). Germline V lookup: CDR1 SSHAT, CDR2 FNYEAQ (reference sequence). The CDR3 covers 17 residues. The chain's CDR3 is CASSLRPGIGGGETQYF. DNA for the CDR3: TGTGCTAGCAGCTTACGACCCGGGATAGGTGGCGGAGAGACCCAGTACTTC.

The chain is built from TRBV5-4 and TRBJ1-4, with a possible D match to TRBD1 (6 bases). Germline V gives CDR1 SGHNT, CDR2 YYREEE (reference sequence). The CDR3 contains 16 residues. Trimming stripped 1 base from V and 7 bases from J, with 17 bases between. The CDR3 DNA sequence: TGTGCCAGCAGCTTGACGACAGGCCTTGCTAGTGAAAAACTGTTTTTT. It yields the protein CASSLTTGLASEKLFF.

V is TRBV4-2 and J is TRBJ1-4, with 9 bases that match TRBD1. The CDR3 covers 17 residues. Germline CDR1 LGHNA, CDR2 YNFKEQ. V was pared by 4 bases and J by 2 bases, with 8 bases of the junction left unmatched. This chain's CDR3 is CASSRRQGGSTNEKLFF. The CDR3, as DNA: TGTGCCAGCAGCCGCCGACAGGGGGGTAGTACTAATGAAAAACTGTTTTTT.

This clone was counted only a few times. The V gene is TRBV28, the J gene TRBJ2-6; the match to TRBD1 covers 10 bases. V lost 7 bases, J lost 0 bases, and 3 bases stayed unmatched. CDR1 is MDHEN and CDR2 is SYDVKM in the germline V gene. The CDR3 is 16 residues long. The CDR3 is CASKGQGDSGANVLTF. The CDR3 nucleotides are TGTGCCAGCAAAGGACAGGGGGACTCTGGGGCCAACGTCCTGACTTTC. The full variable domain, completed using reference TRBV28 and TRBJ2-6, is DVKVTQSSRYLVKRTGEKVFLECVQDMDHENMFWYRQDPGLGLRLIYFSYDVKMKEKGDIPEGYSVSREKKERFSLILESASTNQTSMYLCASKGQGDSGANVLTFGAGSRLTVL.

This rearrangement joins TRBV6-5 to TRBJ2-1; D might be TRBD2 (5 bases). CDR3 length: 14 residues. The germline CDR1 and CDR2 sequences are MNHEY and SVGAGI. V lost 2 bases and J 9 bases, leaving 14 bases between the germline ends. Here the CDR3 reads CASSYGASFSEQFF. The CDR3 DNA follows: TGTGCCAGCAGTTACGGCGCTAGCTTTTCTGAGCAGTTCTTC.

The V gene is TRBV19, the J gene TRBJ2-7; perhaps TRBD2 as D (5 bases). The germline gives CDR1 LNHDA, CDR2 SQIVND (reference sequence). This CDR3 is 13 amino acids long. Trimming removed 1 base at V and 5 bases at J, with 9 bases between. DNA of the CDR3: TGTGCCAGTAGTATAGGTCACGGGGACGAGCAGTACTTC. Translated: CASSIGHGDEQYF.

This clone showed up just once. The chain uses TRBV7-2 and TRBJ2-1; D uncertain. V was trimmed by 3 bases and J by 8 bases, leaving 8 bases between them. Germline V CDR1 and CDR2: SGHTA, FQGNSA. The CDR3 length is 12 residues. DNA for the CDR3: TGTGCCAGCAGCTTGTACGAGTATGAGCAGTTCTTC. Protein: CASSLYEYEQFF.

This clone was detected a few times. This chain uses TRBV5-5 with TRBJ1-6, with 9 bases fitting TRBD1. The CDR3 extends over 15 amino acids. V shed 0 bases, J shed 8 bases, and the junction held 3 bases outside the gene matches. The germline gives CDR1 SGHKS, CDR2 YYEKEE (reference sequence). CDR3 loop: CASSLDRGQDSPLHF. The CDR3 DNA reads as TGTGCCAGCAGCTTGGACAGGGGGCAGGATTCACCCCTCCACTTT.

Only one count was recorded for this clone. The chain carries TRBV2 and TRBJ2-7, with TRBD2 matching over 9 bases. The length of the CDR3 is 14 residues. Germline values: CDR1 SNHLY, CDR2 FYNNEI. V trimming: 6 bases; J trimming: 4 bases; junction bases outside the gene matches: 7. DNA for the CDR3: TGTGCCAGCAGGGCCTCGACTAGCGGTTACGAGCAGTACTTC. It is translated as CASRASTSGYEQYF.